The 17 T cell receptor beta chains given below trace back to one sample, sequenced in a study of blood T cell repertoires in COVID-19. Sequenced by immunoSEQ multiplex PCR; TCRdb stores in-frame clones only, minus some. The table records around 140,000 clones, 84% of them present only once. Sequenced input: PBMCs or T cells enriched from blood (not recorded which). The receptors shown here come from a woman aged 50 to 60 with acute COVID-19.

The rearrangement links TRBV7-2 to TRBJ2-5; 11 bases map to TRBD2. Germline loops: CDR1 SGHTA, CDR2 FQGNSA. V lost 4 bases to trimming and J lost 6 bases; unmatched junction nucleotides: 16. The CDR3 is 18 amino acids. CDR3 nucleotide sequence: TGTGCCAGCAGCTCGCGGGGTAGTACTAGCGGGAGTCGTAAGACCCAGTACTTC. Translation gives CASSSRGSTSGSRKTQYF.

The gene calls are TRBV2 and TRBJ1-2; a possible D gene is TRBD1 (5 bases). Between the trimmed V and J ends, which lost 8 bases and 4 bases, there was a span of 17 bases. This CDR3 is built from 14 residues. CDR1 is SNHLY and CDR2 is FYNNEI in the germline V gene. CDR3 in DNA: TGTGCCAGCTCAAACGGACAAACGGTCTATGGCTACACCTTC. It encodes CASSNGQTVYGYTF.

The genes are TRBV15 and TRBJ1-1, with 8 bases matching TRBD1. The J segment lost 11 bases and the V segment lost 5 bases, leaving 10 bases of the junction unmatched. CDR3 length: 13 residues. Germline V gene sequence: CDR1 LNHNV, CDR2 YYDKDF (reference sequence). The CDR3 DNA reads TGTGCCACCAGCCCGAATCAGGGGGCGAGGGCTTTCTTT. Translation: CATSPNQGARAFF. The variable domain in full, with the rest retrieved from reference TRBV15 and TRBJ1-1, is DAMVIQNPRYQVTQFGKPVTLSCSQTLNHNVMYWYQQKSSQAPKLLFHYYDKDFNNEADTPDNFQSRRPNTSFCFLDIRSPGLGDTAMYLCATSPNQGARAFFGQGTRLTVV.

The CDR3 DNA sequence: TGTGCCAGCAGCTCCCCCCCGGGAATTGAGCAGTTCTTC. It encodes CASSSPPGIEQFF. The gene calls are TRBV7-2 and TRBJ2-1, with D possibly matching TRBD2 (5 bases). The CDR3 runs 13 residues. Trimming took off 4 bases at V and 9 bases at J, with 13 bases between the two ends. CDR1 is SGHTA, CDR2 FQGNSA, per germline.

The CDR3 coding sequence is TGTGCCAGCAGCGGCAGACAGGACTTCACAGATACGCAGTATTTT. It codes for CASSGRQDFTDTQYF. The chain employs TRBV21-1 and TRBJ2-3; the D call of TRBD1 is as the table states it, not checked on the DNA. TRBV21-1 is deemed a pseudogene. The CDR3 has 15 residues.

A few counts support this clone. The V gene is TRBV3-1 (or the pseudogene TRBV3-2), the J gene TRBJ1-3; no reliable D call. Trimming left V 2 bases short and J 0 bases short, with 11 bases between. Per the germline V gene, CDR1 is LGHDT and CDR2 is YNNKEL (reference sequence). The CDR3 is made up of 16 amino acids. The CDR3 sequence: CASSQSSRGSGNTIYF. The CDR3 bases are TGTGCCAGCAGCCAATCGTCGCGAGGCTCTGGAAACACCATATATTTT.

V usage is TRBV5-1 and J usage is TRBJ2-1; 8 bases are shared with TRBD2. Germline CDR1 SGHRS, CDR2 YFSETQ. The length of the CDR3 is 16 residues. Trimming at V came to 5 bases and at J to 7 bases, leaving 14 bases not matched to a gene. The CDR3 nucleotides read TGCGCCAGCAGGTCCACCGGGACTAGTTCTAGGAATGAGCAGTTCTTC. This codes for CASRSTGTSSRNEQFF.

This clone was seen just once. This rearrangement joins TRBV19 to TRBJ2-7; tentatively, D is TRBD1 (5 bases). Trimming removed 8 bases at V and 4 bases at J, with 12 bases between. The CDR3 is 12 amino acids. Germline-derived CDR1 and CDR2 are LNHDA and SQIVND (reference sequence). This chain's CDR3 is CASSNQGYEQYF. The CDR3 DNA sequence: TGTGCCAGTTCGAATCAGGGTTACGAGCAGTACTTC.

The chain has TRBV28 and TRBJ2-2; TRBD2 matches at 11 bases. The CDR3 length is 16 residues. Germline V lookup: CDR1 MDHEN, CDR2 SYDVKM. V lost 6 bases and J lost 1; bases outside the gene matches: 4. The CDR3 nucleotides are TGTGCCAGCAGGGCTAGCGGGAGGAGGAACACCGGGGAGCTGTTTTTT. Its protein is CASRASGRRNTGELFF. Full variable domain (missing parts from reference TRBV28 and TRBJ2-2): DVKVTQSSRYLVKRTGEKVFLECVQDMDHENMFWYRQDPGLGLRLIYFSYDVKMKEKGDIPEGYSVSREKKERFSLILESASTNQTSMYLCASRASGRRNTGELFFGEGSRLTVL.

This clone was seen only a few times. The chain employs TRBV4-3 and TRBJ2-7; D might be TRBD1 (7 bases). Germline V gene data show CDR1 as LGHNA and CDR2 as YSLEER. There are 15 residues in the CDR3. The ends were cut back, 0 bases at V and 4 bases at J, with 13 bases in the middle. This CDR3 reads CASSQEEGAGYEQYF. The CDR3 bases are TGCGCCAGCAGCCAAGAGGAGGGGGCCGGGTACGAGCAGTACTTC.

The rearrangement links TRBV9 to TRBJ1-2, with D possibly matching TRBD1 (5 bases). Trimming took 4 bases from V and 8 from J, leaving 18 bases between them. This CDR3 is built from 14 residues. Germline CDR1 reads SGDLS; CDR2 reads YYNGEE. DNA of the CDR3: TGTGCCAGCAGCCCTCGGTGGAGGGGCTCGGGCTACACCTTC. It encodes CASSPRWRGSGYTF.

The chain links TRBV7-9 to TRBJ2-7; 8 bases agree with TRBD2. The CDR3 extends over 16 amino acids. V lost 5 bases to trimming and J lost 5 bases; unmatched junction nucleotides: 14. Germline V gene sequence: CDR1 SEHNR, CDR2 FQNEAQ (reference sequence). Here the CDR3 reads CASSPTVRAGGDEQYF. CDR3 in DNA: TGTGCCAGCAGCCCAACGGTTAGGGCGGGAGGCGACGAGCAGTACTTC.

J is TRBJ2-1 and V is TRBV9; TRBD1 aligns across 7 bases. CDR3 length: 16 amino acids. Looked up from germline, CDR1 is SGDLS and CDR2 is YYNGEE. V was pared by 4 bases and J by 1 base, with 8 bases of the junction left unmatched. Written as DNA, the CDR3 is TGTGCCAGCAGCCCAAGAGGGGGCACATCCTACAATGAGCAGTTCTTC. Protein product: CASSPRGGTSYNEQFF.

The CDR3 DNA is TGTGCCAGCAGTTTTACAGGGGGCTCCGGGGCCAACGTCCTGACTTTC. This encodes CASSFTGGSGANVLTF. This sequence joins TRBV6-5 and TRBJ2-6; TRBD1 aligns across 9 bases. The CDR3 contains 16 residues. Per the germline V gene, CDR1 is MNHEY and CDR2 is SVGAGI. Trimming took 4 bases from V and 4 from J; bases not matched to a gene: 5.

Of note for this clone: This sample also contains other DNA sequences that code for the same CDR3. The chain carries TRBV9 and TRBJ1-1; D is uncertain. The germline V and J ends were trimmed by 4 bases and 0 bases, with 4 bases remaining between them. CDR1 SGDLS and CDR2 YYNGEE come from the germline V gene. The length of the CDR3 is 12 residues. The CDR3 region is CASSNMNTEAFF. The CDR3 DNA sequence: TGTGCCAGCAGCAACATGAACACTGAAGCTTTCTTT.

The chain carries TRBV6-2 or TRBV6-3 and TRBJ2-2; D is uncertain. The germline CDR1 and CDR2 sequences are MNHEY and SVGEGT. The CDR3 is 12 amino acids. V lost 2 bases, J lost 7 bases, and 5 bases lay in between. The DNA for the CDR3 is TGTGCCAGCAGTTACACCGGCGGGGAGCTGTTTTTT. Translating it yields CASSYTGGELFF.

This rearrangement joins TRBV7-9 to TRBJ1-6; 7 bases map to TRBD1. The CDR3 sequence is 17 residues long. From germline, CDR1 is SEHNR and CDR2 FQNEAQ (reference sequence). V was pared by 4 bases and J by 9 bases, with 15 bases of the junction left unmatched. CDR3: CASSSSLPGTEISPLHF. The CDR3 DNA follows: TGTGCCAGCAGCTCGTCCCTCCCCGGGACAGAAATTTCACCCCTCCACTTT.